Sequencing of this TCR beta chain was carried out in a study of control samples from healthy donors and cancer patients. V gave up 6 bases and J gave up 4 bases; unmatched junction bases: 9. CDR3 size: 15 residues. Germline loops: CDR1 SNHLY, CDR2 FYNNEI. TCRdb's copy holds only in-frame clones and misses some; the assay was immunoSEQ multiplex PCR. The sample holds roughly 92,000 clones, roughly 89% seen once. The TCR originated in a woman aged 55-70 years in good health. The sample comprised blood. This chain uses TRBV2 with TRBJ1-2, with TRBD1 matching over 9 bases. As DNA, the CDR3 is TGTGCCAGCAGGGCCGGACAGGGGTTGGGCTATGGCTACACCTTC. Protein sequence: CASRAGQGLGYGYTF. The full variable domain, completed using reference TRBV2 and TRBJ1-2, is EPEVTQTPSHQVTQMGQEVILRCVPISNHLYFYWYRQILGQKVEFLVSFYNNEISEKSEIFDDQFSVERPDGSNFTLKIRSTKLEDSAMYFCASRAGQGLGYGYTFGSGTRLTVV.